This T cell receptor beta chain was recorded in a study of vaccination and CD4 T cells after COVID-19. Study information: Specimens were obtained from a few convalescent patients at day 14 and at days 161 to 241 post-vaccination. In culture, cells were exposed to overlapping spike peptides from SARS-CoV-2, HCoV-NL63, HCoV-OC43 and HCoV-229E.

Researchers used the Oncomine TCR Beta short-read assay to sequence DNA from cultured CD4+ T cells. TCRdb itself ran the PCR reads through MiXCR, one entry per CDR3 protein. Here the sample spans about 20,000 distinct CDR3 sequences, 35% to 45% being singletons. There are 14 residues in the CDR3. The V gene lost 3 bases and the J gene lost 0 bases, with 9 bases spanning the gap. Germline CDR1 is DFQATT and CDR2 is SNEGSKA (reference sequence). Noted time point: late sampling 161 to 241 days after vaccination in three convalescent patients. Treatment defined: roughly 10-day PBMC culture with coronavirus spike peptide pools or control peptides (ViraFEST assay). On this clonotype: Its antigen is as yet unknown.

Study results and caveats: Spike mono-reactive status applied to 304 of 307 vaccine-specific clones in convalescent patients. Convalescent patients saw a median approximately 90% of their reactive clones show up only after vaccination.

This clonotype was obtained from a human donor who had recovered from COVID-19. The source was CD4+ T cells from blood, cultured in vitro, collected about 7 months after SARS-CoV-2 vaccination. The chain uses TRBV20-1 and TRBJ2-1, with D possibly TRBD1 on 6 matching bases. CDR3 nucleotides: TGCAGTGCTAGGCAGGGGAGCTCCTACAATGAGCAGTTCTTC. Its protein is CSARQGSSYNEQFF.